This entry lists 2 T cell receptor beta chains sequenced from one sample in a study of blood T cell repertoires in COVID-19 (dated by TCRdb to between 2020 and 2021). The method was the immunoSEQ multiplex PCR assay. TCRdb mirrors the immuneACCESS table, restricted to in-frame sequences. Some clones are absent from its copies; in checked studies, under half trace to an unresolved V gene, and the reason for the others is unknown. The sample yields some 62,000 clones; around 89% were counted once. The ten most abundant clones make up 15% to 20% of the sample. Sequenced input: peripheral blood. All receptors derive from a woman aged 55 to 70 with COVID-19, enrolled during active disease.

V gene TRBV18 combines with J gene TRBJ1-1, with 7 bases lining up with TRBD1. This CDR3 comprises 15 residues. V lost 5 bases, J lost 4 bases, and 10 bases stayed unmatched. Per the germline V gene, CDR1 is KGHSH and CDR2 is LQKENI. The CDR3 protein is CASSVSGAGGTEAFF. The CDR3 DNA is TGTGCCAGCTCAGTGTCCGGGGCAGGGGGCACTGAAGCTTTCTTT. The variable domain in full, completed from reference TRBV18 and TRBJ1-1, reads NAGVMQNPRHLVRRRGQEARLRCSPMKGHSHVYWYRQLPEEGLKFMVYLQKENIIDESGMPKERFSAEFPKEGPSILRIQQVVRGDSAAYFCASSVSGAGGTEAFFGQGTRLTVV.

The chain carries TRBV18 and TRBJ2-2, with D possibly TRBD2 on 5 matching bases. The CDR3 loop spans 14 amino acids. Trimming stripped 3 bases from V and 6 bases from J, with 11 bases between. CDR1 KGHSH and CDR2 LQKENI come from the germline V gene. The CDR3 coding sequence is TGTGCCAGCTCACCGCTCGAGGGATCCGGGGAGCTGTTTTTT. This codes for CASSPLEGSGELFF.